This T cell receptor beta chain emerged from a study of post-analysis software for immune sequencing data. Notes on this clonotype: Its antigen is unidentified.

General study results and limits: Elevated frequency relative to controls characterized several TRBV segments in patients, TRBV5-6, TRBV5-1 and TRBV20-1 among them.

Tagging with unique molecular identifiers was a feature of the TCR beta cDNA libraries. A population of about 1 to 11 million T cells gave rise to 450,000 to 500,000 cDNA molecules. TCRdb recomputed calls from the PCR reads with MiXCR, one row per CDR3 protein. The sample shows roughly 650,000 distinct CDR3 sequences, roughly three fifths of them seen only once. Trimming took 1 base from V and 2 from J, leaving 19 bases between them. Germline V lookup: CDR1 SQVTM, CDR2 ANQGSEA. The CDR3 length is 17 residues. The rearrangement joins TRBV29-1 to TRBJ2-3, with D possibly being TRBD1 (6 bases). The sequenced sample consisted of blood. This TCR derives from a girl aged 2-9 years with multiple sclerosis. The CDR3 region is CSVEVPWTAAATDTQYF. The CDR3 coding sequence is TGCAGCGTTGAAGTCCCTTGGACAGCTGCAGCCACAGATACGCAGTATTTT.